A selection of T cell receptor beta chains follows, all from one sample in a study of a mutant IDH1 vaccine in newly diagnosed glioma. For these TCRs, the target antigens are not known. Assay: immunoSEQ multiplex PCR; the TCRdb copy retains only in-frame clones and omits some. The profile covers some 30,000 clones, with 81% appearing a single time and just over 15% taken by the ten largest. The sequences come from PBMCs, collected from a glioma patient whose treatment included an IDH1 peptide vaccine. Receptors were obtained from a man aged 25-40 years with glioma. Both conserved end residues are part of each CDR3. The D gene is left open where the match is weak. Only part of the rows carry a size: once, few, many, or a class if the clone is expanded.

cdr3_nt,cdr3_aa,j_call,d_call,v_call,clone_size
TGTGCCAGCAGTCCCCCCAGGGTTGGGAACTATGGCTACACCTTC,CASSPPRVGNYGYTF,TRBJ1-2,.,TRBV6-5,.
TGTGCCAGCAGTTTAGGACAGTACAATGAGCAGTTCTTC,CASSLGQYNEQFF,TRBJ2-1,.,TRBV27,medium-sized
TGTGCCAGCTCACTGGAGGGCAGCTATGGCTACACCTTC,CASSLEGSYGYTF,TRBJ1-2,.,TRBV18,.
TGTGCCAGCAGCCCGCCGGGACCTCTGAACACTGAAGCTTTCTTT,CASSPPGPLNTEAFF,TRBJ1-1,.,TRBV11-2,.
TGTGCCAGCAGTTGGACAGGGAGGGGCACTGAAGCTTTCTTT,CASSWTGRGTEAFF,TRBJ1-1,TRBD1,TRBV27,.
TGTGCCATCGGGGGGCCCCTGTGGGGCGAGCAGTACTTC,CAIGGPLWGEQYF,TRBJ2-7,.,TRBV10-3,.
TGTGCCAGCAGCCCCCGGACAGGATTAGCCAAAAACATTCAGTACTTC,CASSPRTGLAKNIQYF,TRBJ2-4,TRBD1,TRBV7-9,.
TGCAGCGTAAAGGGAGAGACTGAAGCTTTCTTT,CSVKGETEAFF,TRBJ1-1,.,TRBV20-1,.
TGTGCCTGGAGCTCCGACGGGTCTAGGGGCTACACCTTC,CAWSSDGSRGYTF,TRBJ1-2,.,TRBV30,few
TGTGCCAGCTCACCAGGTGGACAGGGGATAGGGACTGAAGCTTTCTTT,CASSPGGQGIGTEAFF,TRBJ1-1,TRBD1,TRBV18,.
TGTGCCACCGGGGACAGGTTGGACTATGGCTACACCTTC,CATGDRLDYGYTF,TRBJ1-2,TRBD1,TRBV2,few
TGTGCCAGCAGCCAAGGTAACCGAGCGGACGTACAAGAGACCCAGTACTTC,CASSQGNRADVQETQYF,TRBJ2-5,.,TRBV4-2,.
TGTGCCAGCAGCTTAGCAGGGGATCCTGAAAAACTGTTTTTT,CASSLAGDPEKLFF,TRBJ1-4,.,TRBV7-9,.
TGCGCCAGCAGCGGGGCGGGAAGCGGGAGAGTGGGAAGGACAGATACGCAGTATTTT,CASSGAGSGRVGRTDTQYF,TRBJ2-3,TRBD2,TRBV4-1,.
TGTGCCAGCAGTGCACCTGACGGACTCTCCTACGAGCAGTACTTC,CASSAPDGLSYEQYF,TRBJ2-7,.,TRBV6-1,.
TGCGCCAGCACCCCGGGACTAGCGGGAGTAAATGAGCAGTTCTTC,CASTPGLAGVNEQFF,TRBJ2-1,TRBD2,TRBV5-1,.
TGCGCCAGCAGCTTGGGGAGCGGAAACTCCTACGAGCAGTACTTC,CASSLGSGNSYEQYF,TRBJ2-7,.,TRBV5-1,once
TGTGCCAGCAGCTGGGACCTCCTGGGTCCTCAGTACTTC,CASSWDLLGPQYF,TRBJ2-4,.,TRBV6-5,.
TGCAGCGCCCGGGACGCGCGGAACACTGAAGCTTTCTTT,CSARDARNTEAFF,TRBJ1-1,.,TRBV29-1,.
TGCGCCAGCAGCTTGCTTGATTTGACAGGGGACGAGTCCGAGCAGTACTTC,CASSLLDLTGDESEQYF,TRBJ2-7,TRBD1,TRBV5-1,.
TGTGCCATCAGTGAGTTGTATGGACAGGGGGCAAACACCGGGGAGCTGTTTTTT,CAISELYGQGANTGELFF,TRBJ2-2,TRBD1,TRBV10-3,.
TGTGCCAGCAGTGAAGGACAGGGGGACTATGGCTACACCTTC,CASSEGQGDYGYTF,TRBJ1-2,TRBD1,TRBV6-4,few
TGTGCCAGTAGTTATACCGGGACACGGAGGGCAGATACGCAGTATTTT,CASSYTGTRRADTQYF,TRBJ2-3,.,TRBV19,once
TGCGCCAGCAGCCAAGATCATGGTTACGAGCAGTACTTC,CASSQDHGYEQYF,TRBJ2-7,.,TRBV4-1,few
TGTGCCAGCAGTTCCGGGGAGTGGCTAGGCACTGAAGCTTTCTTT,CASSSGEWLGTEAFF,TRBJ1-1,.,TRBV27,.
TGCGCCAGCAGCTTCAGTGGGTCGAGCTCCTACAATGAGCAGTTCTTC,CASSFSGSSSYNEQFF,TRBJ2-1,.,TRBV5-1,.
TGTGCCAGCAGGGGGGTAGCGGGATTCCTCAATGAGCAGTTCTTC,CASRGVAGFLNEQFF,TRBJ2-1,TRBD2,TRBV6-5,.
TGTGCCTGGAGTACCCCGGGGGACGGTCCCTCTGGAAACACCATATATTTT,CAWSTPGDGPSGNTIYF,TRBJ1-3,.,TRBV30,.
TGTGCCAGCAGCTTAGGGCTGGGCACTGAAGCTTTCTTT,CASSLGLGTEAFF,TRBJ1-1,.,TRBV7-6,.
TGTGCCAGCAGTGACTCGGGTTCTCTTAGCACAGATACGCAGTATTTT,CASSDSGSLSTDTQYF,TRBJ2-3,.,TRBV6-4,.
TGCGCCAGCAGCCAAGAAAAAGGGGTGAACACTGAAGCTTTCTTT,CASSQEKGVNTEAFF,TRBJ1-1,.,TRBV4-1,.
TGCGCCAGCCGGCCGGGACTAGCGGGAAGGAATGAGCAGTTCTTC,CASRPGLAGRNEQFF,TRBJ2-1,TRBD2,TRBV4-1,.
TGTGCCAGCCGGACAGGGGCACGCTCCTACGAGCAGTACTTC,CASRTGARSYEQYF,TRBJ2-7,TRBD1,TRBV2,once
TGTGCCAGCTTGCCCCTTAGCAGCTACGAGCAGTACTTC,CASLPLSSYEQYF,TRBJ2-7,.,TRBV6-1,.
TGCGCCAGCAGCTCAGCGCAAACAGGAGCCTACAATGAGCAGTTCTTC,CASSSAQTGAYNEQFF,TRBJ2-1,.,TRBV5-1,few
TGTGCCAGCAGCTTAGATCGGGGGCCTGGTGACGCTTTCTTT,CASSLDRGPGDAFF,TRBJ1-1,.,TRBV11-2,.
TGTGCCTGGAGTTCCCTTCTAGCGGGAAACGGGCAGTACTTC,CAWSSLLAGNGQYF,TRBJ2-7,TRBD2,TRBV30,.
TGCGCCAGCAGCTTGGTGGGGACAGCAAGCTCTGGGGCCAACGTCCTGACTTTC,CASSLVGTASSGANVLTF,TRBJ2-6,TRBD1,TRBV5-1,few
TGCGCCAGCAGCTTGGGGACATTCTACGAGCAGTACTTC,CASSLGTFYEQYF,TRBJ2-7,.,TRBV5-1,.
TGTGCCAGCAGCTTAGCGGGGGAGGGAGGAAACACCATATATTTT,CASSLAGEGGNTIYF,TRBJ1-3,.,TRBV7-6,once
TGTGCCAGCAGCTTAACCGCCGGGGAGCTGTTTTTT,CASSLTAGELFF,TRBJ2-2,.,TRBV7-9,.
TGTGCCAGCAGTGACCTAAGCGGGAGCTACAATGAGCAGTTCTTC,CASSDLSGSYNEQFF,TRBJ2-1,TRBD2,TRBV6-4,.
TGTGCCAGCAGCCGGAGACTAGCGGGACTCAATGAGCAGTTCTTC,CASSRRLAGLNEQFF,TRBJ2-1,TRBD2,TRBV5-6,.
TGTGCCAGCAGCCAAGATCTCACAAACCGGGCCACCATATATTTT,CASSQDLTNRATIYF,TRBJ1-3,.,TRBV14,.
TGTGCCTCGACGAAGGGACAGTACTATGGCTACACCTTC,CASTKGQYYGYTF,TRBJ1-2,TRBD1,TRBV18,.
TGTGCCATCAGTGAGCGGGGGGCGATCACCGGGGAGCTGTTTTTT,CAISERGAITGELFF,TRBJ2-2,.,TRBV10-3,.
TGTGCCAGCAGAGGGAGCACAGATACGCAGTATTTT,CASRGSTDTQYF,TRBJ2-3,.,TRBV5-8,.
TGTGCCAGCAGTCCACAGGGGGCCCTGGGCACTGAAGCTTTCTTT,CASSPQGALGTEAFF,TRBJ1-1,TRBD1,TRBV6-4,few